The clone carrying this T cell receptor beta chain was counted only a few times. The data stem from a study of T-cell reconstitution after alpha-beta-depleted transplantation in children. The germline V and J ends were trimmed by 0 bases and 6 bases, with 11 bases remaining between them. The CDR3 is 13 amino acids. From germline, CDR1 is DFQATT and CDR2 SNEGSKA (reference sequence). TCRbeta library construction was performed incorporating unique molecular identifiers. TCRdb reanalysed the PCR reads using MiXCR and keeps one entry per CDR3 protein. The profile shows some 500,000 distinct CDR3 sequences, around 19% of them singletons.

This clonotype was obtained from a human donor who donated a stem cell graft to a child with acute lymphoblastic leukemia. This rearrangement joins TRBV20-1 to TRBJ1-1; D is possibly TRBD1 (5 bases). Sequencing used PBMCs from the stem cell graft donor, obtained from the stem cell graft. In DNA form, the CDR3 reads TGCAGTGCTAGAGAGGGGGGAATCGCTGAAGCTTTCTTT. This translates into CSAREGGIAEAFF.